This paragraph reports one TCR beta chain. This entry comes from a study of blood T cell repertoires in COVID-19. Assay: immunoSEQ multiplex PCR; the TCRdb copy retains only in-frame clones and omits some. The sample shows fewer than 250,000 clones, roughly 90% of them seen only once. Trimming removed 5 bases from V and 9 bases from J, with 8 bases in between. This CDR3 is 12 amino acids long. CDR1 SGHTA and CDR2 FQGNSA come from the germline V gene. The TCR comes from a woman between 18 and 29 years old who had recovered from COVID-19. The chain links TRBV7-2 to TRBJ1-6; D unclear. Input material: PBMCs or T cells enriched from blood (not recorded which). The CDR3 region is CASSIGISPLHF. For the CDR3, the DNA is TGTGCCAGCAGCATCGGTATTTCACCCCTCCACTTT.